These 27 T cell receptor beta chains originate from one sample sequenced in a study of shared clonotypes between healthy human individuals. Produced via immunoSEQ multiplex PCR; TCRdb's table is partial and in-frame only. There are some 2,100,000 clones in the sample; approximately 94% occur only once, and 1.5% to 2% lies in the top ten. CD8 cells regarded as naive lacked CD45RO, were positively chosen for CCR7, and omitted terminally differentiated effector memory CD45RA+ cells. Sequencing was performed on naive CD8+ T cells from PBMCs. The source is a man between 18 and 35 years old in good health. Some clones in this sample may be carry-over from other donors' samples.

This rearrangement joins TRBV7-3 to TRBJ2-2; possibly TRBD2 for D (6 bases). The germline V gene encodes CDR1 SGHTA and CDR2 FQGTGA. This CDR3 is built from 17 residues. Trimming removed 5 bases from V and 4 bases from J, with 20 bases in between. CDR3 DNA: TGTGCCAGCAGCCCGACGGCCGGGAGAACGTTCACCGGGGAGCTGTTTTTT. Protein sequence: CASSPTAGRTFTGELFF.

This clone was recorded once. The chain couples TRBV4-3 to TRBJ1-1; TRBD1 might be the D (5 bases). V was trimmed by 4 bases and J by 8 bases, leaving 17 bases between them. CDR1 is LGHNA and CDR2 is YSLEER in the germline V gene. The CDR3 loop spans 14 amino acids. This CDR3 is CASSLGWGTAEAFF. The CDR3 bases are TGCGCCAGCAGCCTCGGATGGGGGACGGCAGAAGCTTTCTTT.

This rearrangement joins TRBV9 to TRBJ2-7; 10 positions agree with TRBD2. CDR1 and CDR2 from the germline V gene are SGDLS and YYNGEE. Trimming at V came to 3 bases and at J to 4 bases, leaving 10 bases not matched to a gene. The length of the CDR3 is 16 residues. The CDR3 reads CASSGEGLAGAYEQYF. The CDR3 DNA reads as TGTGCCAGCAGCGGAGAAGGGCTAGCGGGAGCATACGAGCAGTACTTC. Drawing the rest from reference TRBV9 and TRBJ2-7, the complete variable domain is DSGVTQTPKHLITATGQRVTLRCSPRSGDLSVYWYQQSLDQGLQFLIQYYNGEERAKGNILERFSAQQFPDLHSELNLSSLELGDSALYFCASSGEGLAGAYEQYFGPGTRLTVT.

The chain employs TRBV11-2 and TRBJ2-1; possibly TRBD1 or TRBD2 for D (5 bases each). This CDR3 spans 16 amino acids. Trimming left V 5 bases short and J 2 bases short, with 16 bases between. CDR1 is SGHAT, CDR2 FQNNGV, per germline. The CDR3, as DNA: TGTGCCAGCAGCCCCCGGGACCCCCGGCCCTACAATGAGCAGTTCTTC. It encodes CASSPRDPRPYNEQFF. The full variable domain, completed using reference TRBV11-2 and TRBJ2-1, is EAGVAQSPRYKIIEKRQSVAFWCNPISGHATLYWYQQILGQGPKLLIQFQNNGVVDDSQLPKDRFSAERLKGVDSTLKIQPAKLEDSAVYLCASSPRDPRPYNEQFFGPGTRLTVL.

As concerns this clone: Other DNA variants within this sample encode the same CDR3. The chain links TRBV28 to TRBJ2-1; 12 bases map to TRBD2. CDR3 length equals 15 residues. CDR1 and CDR2 from the germline V gene are MDHEN and SYDVKM. The junction had 2 bases not matched to a gene; V was cut back by 5 bases and J by 3 bases. As DNA, the CDR3 is TGTGCCAGCAGTCTGGGACTAGCGGGCTACAATGAGCAGTTCTTC. This codes for CASSLGLAGYNEQFF.

The rearrangement joins TRBV4-1 to TRBJ2-7; no reliable D call. V lost 0 bases and J 4 bases, leaving 16 bases between the germline ends. This CDR3 is 16 amino acids long. CDR1 and CDR2 (germline): MGHRA, YSYEKL. The CDR3 spells CASSQDSAKSRYEQYF. For the CDR3, the DNA is TGCGCCAGCAGCCAAGATTCCGCAAAGTCAAGATACGAGCAGTACTTC.

This chain joins TRBV15 and TRBJ1-3; the D is unclear. Germline-derived CDR1 and CDR2 are LNHNV and YYDKDF (reference sequence). CDR3 length equals 14 residues. V was trimmed by 5 bases and J by 2 bases, leaving 10 bases between them. CDR3 amino acids: CATSRPGAGNTIYF. CDR3 nucleotide sequence: TGTGCCACCAGCCGCCCCGGGGCTGGAAACACCATATATTTT.

This clone showed up just once. This chain uses TRBV7-9 with TRBJ2-3; D is possibly TRBD1 (5 bases). V was pared by 1 base and J by 2 bases, with 13 bases between. The CDR3 spans 16 residues. Germline CDR1 is SEHNR and CDR2 is FQNEAQ (reference sequence). The CDR3 DNA follows: TGTGCCAGCAGCTTAGTGGGTGGGGCTAACACAGATACGCAGTATTTT. Translation: CASSLVGGANTDTQYF. Together with reference TRBV7-9 and TRBJ2-3, the CDR3 gives the full variable domain: DTGVSQNPRHKITKRGQNVTFRCDPISEHNRLYWYRQTLGQGPEFLTYFQNEAQLEKSRLLSDRFSAERPKGSFSTLEIQRTEQGDSAMYLCASSLVGGANTDTQYFGPGTRLTVL.

This clone was recorded once. V usage is TRBV28 and J usage is TRBJ2-1; D is unresolved. The CDR3 has 14 residues. The germline V gene encodes CDR1 MDHEN and CDR2 SYDVKM. V lost 2 bases, J lost 10 bases, and 15 bases lay in between. CDR3 DNA: TGTGCCAGCAGTTTAGTGGGAAACCAAGGAGAGCAGTTCTTC. Translating gives CASSLVGNQGEQFF. The variable domain in full, with the rest retrieved from reference TRBV28 and TRBJ2-1, is DVKVTQSSRYLVKRTGEKVFLECVQDMDHENMFWYRQDPGLGLRLIYFSYDVKMKEKGDIPEGYSVSREKKERFSLILESASTNQTSMYLCASSLVGNQGEQFFGPGTRLTVL.

This chain uses TRBV2 with TRBJ1-5; D is unresolved. The CDR3 sequence is 15 residues long. CDR1 and CDR2 (germline): SNHLY, FYNNEI. Trimming pared 8 bases from V and 0 bases from J, leaving 14 bases between. CDR3 residues: CASLEDGSSNQPQHF. CDR3 nucleotides: TGTGCCAGCCTAGAGGACGGATCTAGCAATCAGCCCCAGCATTTT.

The V gene is TRBV27, the J gene TRBJ2-7; TRBD2 agrees at 13 bases. The trim removed 5 bases at V and 3 bases at J, leaving 7 bases unmatched. This CDR3 comprises 16 residues. From germline, CDR1 is MNHEY and CDR2 SMNVEV (reference sequence). This chain's CDR3 is CASSLRLAGGRYEQYF. In DNA form, the CDR3 reads TGTGCCAGCAGTCTTCGACTAGCGGGAGGTCGCTACGAGCAGTACTTC.

This chain uses TRBV4-1 with TRBJ2-2, with D unresolved. V was trimmed by 7 bases and J by 2 bases, leaving 11 bases between them. This CDR3 comprises 14 residues. Germline CDR1 MGHRA, CDR2 YSYEKL. CDR3: CASNTDPNTGELFF. Here the CDR3 DNA reads TGCGCCAGCAACACCGACCCTAACACCGGGGAGCTGTTTTTT.

This clone was picked up one time. This chain uses TRBV7-9 with TRBJ2-7; 11 positions agree with TRBD2. V dropped 5 bases and J dropped 0; count of bases not matched to a gene: 6. CDR1 and CDR2 (germline): SEHNR, FQNEAQ (reference sequence). The CDR3 spans 16 residues. CDR3 coding DNA: TGTGCCAGCAGCCCGCGTAGCGGGAGGGACTCCTACGAGCAGTACTTC. It is translated as CASSPRSGRDSYEQYF.

Worth noting for this clone: The same CDR3 can be traced to other DNA sequences in this sample. J is TRBJ1-1 and V is TRBV7-9; possible D gene TRBD1, 5 bases. Germline-derived CDR1 and CDR2 are SEHNR and FQNEAQ (reference sequence). V was shortened by 5 bases and J by 1 base, with 11 bases between the two germline ends. The CDR3 length is 14 residues. CDR3 loop: CASSSPGGNTEAFF. In DNA, the CDR3 is TGTGCCAGCAGCAGTCCGGGGGGGAACACTGAAGCTTTCTTT.

The V gene is TRBV11-2, the J gene TRBJ2-3; D not certain. Trimming shortened V by 1 base and J by 2 bases, and 7 bases separated the two germline ends. The CDR3 loop spans 14 amino acids. The germline V gene encodes CDR1 SGHAT and CDR2 FQNNGV. This chain's CDR3 is CASSLVGNTDTQYF. The CDR3 DNA follows: TGTGCCAGCAGCTTAGTTGGGAACACAGATACGCAGTATTTT.

The table lists this clone with a count of one. This chain uses TRBV9 with TRBJ1-3; 10 bases are a match to TRBD1. From germline, CDR1 is SGDLS and CDR2 YYNGEE. V shed 4 bases, J shed 6 bases, and the junction held 7 bases outside the gene matches. The CDR3 loop spans 15 amino acids. CDR3 DNA: TGTGCCAGCAGCTTCCCGGACAGGGGGATAAACACCATATATTTT. Residues: CASSFPDRGINTIYF.

CDR3 DNA sequence: TGTGCCAGCAGCACCTCCTCTGGACTAGCTTGTTACAATGAGCAGTTCTTC. Encoded protein: CASSTSSGLACYNEQFF. The chain links TRBV21-1 to TRBJ2-1; the D segment call TRBD2 is taken from the table without a DNA check. TRBV21-1 is deemed a pseudogene. This CDR3 has 17 residues.

The J gene is TRBJ1-2, the V gene TRBV28, with 7 bases that match TRBD1. With V trimmed by 7 bases and J by 5 bases, 10 bases remained unmatched. In germline, CDR1 is MDHEN, CDR2 SYDVKM. The CDR3 is 14 amino acids. The CDR3, as DNA: TGTGCCAGCATTCAGACAGGGACTACTTATGGCTACACCTTC. It translates to CASIQTGTTYGYTF.

The J gene is TRBJ2-5, the V gene TRBV9, with TRBD2 matching 7 bases. Germline-derived CDR1 and CDR2 are SGDLS and YYNGEE. Trimming took 4 bases from V and 0 from J; bases not matched to a gene: 9. The CDR3 contains 16 residues. CDR3 DNA sequence: TGTGCCAGCAGCTCCACAACAGCGGGGTACCAAGAGACCCAGTACTTC. The encoded protein is CASSSTTAGYQETQYF.

The J gene is TRBJ1-2, the V gene TRBV4-1; D remains ambiguous. Trimming cost V 0 bases and J 4 bases, with 12 bases left between them. This CDR3 spans 15 amino acids. Germline CDR1 is MGHRA and CDR2 is YSYEKL. CDR3 nucleotides: TGCGCCAGCAGCCAAGAAAGGGCAGACGGCTATGGCTACACCTTC. It is translated as CASSQERADGYGYTF.

The chain couples TRBV27 to TRBJ2-5; TRBD1 is a possible D gene (6 bases). Trimming left V 5 bases short and J 5 bases short, with 12 bases between. The CDR3 loop spans 13 amino acids. Germline-derived CDR1 and CDR2 are MNHEY and SMNVEV (reference sequence). The CDR3 bases are TGTGCCAGCAGTGCACAGGGTGGCGAGACCCAGTACTTC. It yields the protein CASSAQGGETQYF.

Concerning this clone: The same CDR3 also results from other DNA sequences found in this sample. This chain uses TRBV28 with TRBJ2-2; D remains unclear. V lost 1 base, J lost 6 bases, and 6 bases lay in between. In germline, CDR1 is MDHEN, CDR2 SYDVKM. This CDR3 is built from 13 residues. In nucleotides, the CDR3 is TGTGCCAGCAGTTTATCCGGAGCCGGGGAGCTGTTTTTT. The encoded protein is CASSLSGAGELFF.

The J gene is TRBJ2-1, the V gene TRBV7-6; 7 positions agree with TRBD2. Unmatched junction bases numbered 5, after V lost 1 base and J lost 2 bases. CDR1 is SGHVS and CDR2 is FNYEAQ in the germline V gene. This CDR3 comprises 16 residues. The CDR3 protein is CASSLGSGSAYNEQFF. The CDR3 bases are TGTGCCAGCAGCTTAGGTAGCGGGTCGGCCTACAATGAGCAGTTCTTC. Combining the CDR3 with reference TRBV7-6 and TRBJ2-1 gives the whole variable domain GAGVSQSPRYKVTKRGQDVALRCDPISGHVSLYWYRQALGQGPEFLTYFNYEAQQDKSGLPNDRFSAERPEGSISTLTIQRTEQRDSAMYRCASSLGSGSAYNEQFFGPGTRLTVL.

This clone was observed a single time. This chain uses TRBV13 with TRBJ2-5; D assignment may be TRBD1 or TRBD2 (5 bases each). Germline values: CDR1 PRHDT, CDR2 FYEKMQ (reference sequence). V gave up 5 bases and J gave up 7 bases, with 20 bases separating them. This CDR3 contains 15 residues. The CDR3 region is CASSPAPGPQGTQYF. CDR3 in DNA: TGTGCCAGCAGCCCGGCCCCGGGACCCCAGGGGACCCAGTACTTC.

The chain employs TRBV6-1 and TRBJ2-5; TRBD2 agrees at 8 bases. With V trimmed by 1 base and J by 1 base, 8 bases remained unmatched. The germline V gene encodes CDR1 MNHNS and CDR2 SASEGT. The CDR3 is 17 residues long. The CDR3 nucleotides are TGTGCCAGCAGTGAAGGGGTAGCGGGAATTCCCCAAGAGACCCAGTACTTC. Protein product: CASSEGVAGIPQETQYF.

The V gene is TRBV5-1, the J gene TRBJ2-7; D perhaps matches TRBD2 (6 bases). Germline-derived CDR1 and CDR2 are SGHRS and YFSETQ. Between the trimmed V and J ends, which lost 0 bases and 5 bases, there was a span of 15 bases. CDR3 length: 15 amino acids. The CDR3 region has the DNA TGCGCCAGCAGCTTGGCCTTCGGGAGCGTCGACGAGCAGTACTTC. This translates into CASSLAFGSVDEQYF.

This clone was recorded a few times. CDR3 coding DNA: TGCGCCAGCAGCCAAGGGGTCTATAGCAATCAGCCCCAGCATTTT. Translating gives CASSQGVYSNQPQHF. The gene calls are TRBV4-1 and TRBJ1-5; D is unresolved. Germline CDR1 is MGHRA and CDR2 is YSYEKL. CDR3 size: 15 residues. V dropped 1 base and J dropped 0 bases, with 7 bases sitting between them.